Below are 5 T cell receptor beta chains sequenced from a single sample in a study of cytomegalovirus exposure and HLA in healthy donors. PCR primers comprised 60 Vbeta and 13 Jbeta primers. TCRdb keeps only in-frame clones here, not all; method: immunoSEQ multiplex PCR. The sample contains around 200,000 clones, roughly 80% of which appear only once. The specimen sequenced was PBMCs. Source of these receptors: a middle-aged man in good health and CMV-seropositive.

The chain has TRBV25-1 and TRBJ1-4; TRBD1 might be the D (5 bases). Trimming stripped 3 bases from V and 5 bases from J, with 19 bases between. There are 17 residues in the CDR3. Germline CDR1 reads MGHDK; CDR2 reads SYGVNS. DNA for the CDR3: TGTGCCAGCAGTGAGATAGGGCAGGACACCTGGAATGAAAAACTGTTTTTT. Amino acids: CASSEIGQDTWNEKLFF.

This chain uses TRBV5-1 with TRBJ2-5; 11 bases agree with TRBD2. Germline CDR1 reads SGHRS; CDR2 reads YFSETQ. With 2 bases clipped from V and 1 base from J, the junction kept 4 bases outside the gene matches. The CDR3 runs 16 residues. Here the CDR3 reads CASSFGLAGPQETQYF. CDR3 sequence (DNA): TGCGCCAGCAGCTTTGGACTAGCGGGTCCCCAAGAGACCCAGTACTTC.

The rearrangement links TRBV7-9 to TRBJ2-7, with TRBD1 identical over 7 bases. Germline trimming cut 5 bases from V and 6 bases from J; bases unmatched to any gene: 13. The V gene's germline CDR1 is SEHNR and CDR2 FQNEAQ (reference sequence). The CDR3 spans 15 residues. Written as DNA, the CDR3 is TGTGCCAGCAGCCGAATGGGACAGTTGAACGGCGAGCAGTACTTC. This codes for CASSRMGQLNGEQYF.

The chain carries TRBV13 and TRBJ1-3; D unresolved. The CDR3 runs to 14 residues. V was trimmed by 3 bases and J by 4 bases, leaving 10 bases between them. CDR1 is PRHDT and CDR2 is FYEKMQ in the germline V gene (reference sequence). The CDR3, as DNA: TGTGCCAGCAGCTTGGGAGGGAACGGAAACACCATATATTTT. It codes for CASSLGGNGNTIYF.

This sequence joins TRBV5-6 and TRBJ2-2, with TRBD2 as a possible D gene (6 bases). Between the trimmed V and J ends, which lost 2 bases and 6 bases, there was a span of 11 bases. CDR3 length: 14 amino acids. In germline, CDR1 is SGHDT, CDR2 YYEEEE. The DNA for the CDR3 is TGTGCCAGCAGCTTACCTTGGGGGGCCGGGGAGCTGTTTTTT. It codes for CASSLPWGAGELFF. Variable domain in full (rest from reference TRBV5-6 and TRBJ2-2): DAGVTQSPTHLIKTRGQQVTLRCSPKSGHDTVSWYQQALGQGPQFIFQYYEEEERQRGNFPDRFSGHQFPNYSSELNVNALLLGDSALYLCASSLPWGAGELFFGEGSRLTVL.